A single sample gave rise to the 11 T cell receptor beta chains below, sequenced in a study of T cells in Graves' hyperthyroidism and ophthalmopathy (dated by TCRdb to between 2019 and 2020). Libraries were constructed by multiplex PCR. Sequenced on an Illumina HiSeq 2000. Amplification of TCR beta CDR3 regions was carried out from RNA transcripts. The TCR CDR3 was subjected to a first round of RT-PCR using the HTBI primer set and the Qiagen OneStep RT-PCR kit. TCRdb applied fastp at Q25 and MiXCR to the public reads, then kept only in-frame beta chains. CDR3 protein duplicates are merged, each entry listing the most common genes and DNA. The sample table holds 730,000 or so distinct CDR3 sequences, of which around a sixth were seen once. The top ten constitute approximately 15% of the sample. The sequencing sample was made of blood. The receptor set was obtained from a woman aged 45 to 65 with Graves' hyperthyroidism that later progressed to Graves' ophthalmopathy.

Remarks on this clonotype: One end of the junction does not line up with germline, which may come from a read error. The chain uses TRBV5-1 and TRBJ1-1, with D maybe TRBD1 (5 bases). CDR3 length equals 15 residues. Germline V lookup: CDR1 SGHRS, CDR2 YFSETQ. In nucleotides, the CDR3 is TGCGCCAGCGGCTTGGGGGTCTTGGTGAACACTGAAGCTTTCTTT. It yields the protein CASGLGVLVNTEAFF.

This clonotype was counted ten times or more. V usage is TRBV7-9 and J usage is TRBJ1-5, with D maybe TRBD1 (6 bases). The CDR3 is made up of 16 amino acids. CDR1 and CDR2 from the germline V gene are SEHNR and FQNEAQ (reference sequence). Trimming cost V 1 base and J 3 bases, with 13 bases left between them. The CDR3 sequence: CASSLVRGLHNQPQHF. DNA of the CDR3: TGTGCCAGCAGCTTAGTCCGGGGGCTTCACAATCAGCCCCAGCATTTT.

This clonotype was observed at least ten times. CDR3 DNA sequence: TGTGCCGGATCGACACTGAACACCGGGGAGCTGTTTTTT. Amino acids: CAGSTLNTGELFF. The gene calls are TRBV12-3 or TRBV12-4 and TRBJ2-2; D uncertain. V lost 11 bases and J lost 1, with 11 bases in between. The CDR3 totals 13 residues.

The chain couples TRBV29-1 to TRBJ2-1, with 8 bases lining up with TRBD1. After removal of 8 bases from V and 9 bases from J, the junction contained 9 bases not matched to a gene. CDR1 and CDR2 (germline): SQVTM, ANQGSEA. The length of the CDR3 is 12 residues. The CDR3 DNA reads as TGCAGCTTCCGGACAGGGAGGTCTGAGCAGTTCTTC. Translated: CSFRTGRSEQFF.

The rearrangement uses TRBV6-1 and TRBJ2-1, with 9 bases lining up with TRBD2. Germline V lookup: CDR1 MNHNS, CDR2 SASEGT. This CDR3 has 14 amino acids. The junction had 7 bases not matched to a gene; V was cut back by 3 bases and J by 10 bases. The CDR3 coding sequence is TGTGCCAGCAGTGATTCACTAGCGGGTAACGAGCAGTTCTTC. Its protein is CASSDSLAGNEQFF.

V gene TRBV27 combines with J gene TRBJ2-7, with D possibly TRBD1 on 6 matching bases. The CDR3 contains 15 residues. The germline CDR1 and CDR2 sequences are MNHEY and SMNVEV (reference sequence). Trimming cost V 2 bases and J 5 bases, with 16 bases left between them. CDR3 sequence reads: CASSLQGQGFDEQYF. As DNA, the CDR3 is TGTGCCAGCAGTTTACAGGGGCAGGGTTTCGACGAGCAGTACTTC.

This clonotype has ten or more counts. The V call is TRBV11-2, the J call TRBJ2-5; 9 positions match TRBD2. CDR3 length: 16 amino acids. Per germline, CDR1 SGHAT and CDR2 FQNNGV. J was trimmed by 5 bases and V by 7 bases; bases with no gene match: 14. CDR3 protein: CASTRGIAGDPETQYF. CDR3 bases: TGTGCCAGCACCAGGGGGATAGCGGGGGATCCGGAGACCCAGTACTTC.

V is TRBV19 and J is TRBJ1-2; D is possibly TRBD1 (5 bases). Per germline, CDR1 LNHDA and CDR2 SQIVND (reference sequence). CDR3 length: 14 amino acids. Trimming stripped 3 bases from V and 4 bases from J, with 12 bases between. The CDR3 spells CASSMGQSLYGYTF. The CDR3 DNA is TGTGCCAGTAGTATGGGGCAATCCCTCTATGGCTACACCTTC.

The J gene is TRBJ2-4, the V gene TRBV6-2 or TRBV6-3; D not certain. Trimming removed 2 bases at V and 8 bases at J, with 16 bases between. Per germline, CDR1 MNHEY and CDR2 SVGEGT. This CDR3 comprises 15 residues. CDR3 in amino acids: CASSYGAWSGDIQYF. In DNA, the CDR3 is TGTGCCAGCAGTTACGGAGCGTGGTCGGGCGACATTCAGTACTTC.

This clonotype occurred once. This chain joins TRBV20-1 and TRBJ2-2, with TRBD2 identical over 7 bases. There are 17 residues in the CDR3. The V gene end was trimmed by 0 bases and the J gene end by 0 bases; junction bases not matched to a gene: 7. Germline loops: CDR1 DFQATT, CDR2 SNEGSKA (reference sequence). The CDR3: CSARDWEGFANTGELFF. The CDR3 region has the DNA TGCAGTGCTAGAGATTGGGAGGGATTCGCGAACACCGGGGAGCTGTTTTTT.

This chain uses TRBV11-3 with TRBJ2-2; D is possibly TRBD1 (7 bases). The CDR3 extends over 15 amino acids. The V gene lost 6 bases and the J gene lost 3 bases, with 14 bases spanning the gap. CDR1 is SGHNT, CDR2 YENEEA, per germline. The CDR3: CASSSDREDTGELFF. The CDR3 DNA sequence: TGTGCCAGCAGTTCCGACAGGGAGGACACCGGGGAGCTGTTTTTT.